This TCR beta chain was retrieved from a study of OX40 agonist ivuxolimab in advanced cancers. V was pared by 5 bases and J by 4 bases, with 6 bases of the junction left unmatched. Germline V gene data show CDR1 as SGHTA and CDR2 as FQGNSA. The CDR3 sequence is 15 residues long. Data came from immunoSEQ multiplex PCR; TCRdb stores just in-frame clones and leaves some out. Of 60,000 to 70,000 clones detected, around 90% appear once; the ten largest clones hold under 3.5%. The V gene is TRBV7-2, the J gene TRBJ1-5; 9 bases map to TRBD1. Source: CD4+ or CD8+ T cells sorted from blood, taken in a trial of the OX40 agonist ivuxolimab. This receptor was obtained from an adult with an advanced solid tumor such as melanoma, head and neck, liver or kidney cancer. CDR3 coding DNA: TGTGCCAGCAGCATCCGGGACAGGGATAATCAGCCCCAGCATTTT. Its translation is CASSIRDRDNQPQHF.